This T cell receptor (beta chain) originates from a study of metastatic and nonmetastatic thyroid tumors. TCRdb re-processed the PCR reads through MiXCR. The sample contains some 25,000 clones, 22% of which appear only once. Patients underwent thyroid surgery, and none had received any treatment before it. The sequence came from a female donor with papillary thyroid cancer or a benign thyroid nodule (not recorded which). Some clones in this sample may be carry-over from other donors' samples. Material for sequencing was blood.

The CDR3 protein is CASSDSVGAVNEQFF. The CDR3 DNA reads as TGTGCCAGCAGTGACTCTGTGGGGGCGGTTAATGAGCAGTTCTTC. The chain joins TRBV6-4 to TRBJ2-1; D perhaps matches TRBD1 (6 bases). This CDR3 has 15 amino acids. Germline loops: CDR1 MRHNA, CDR2 SNTAGT. V was shortened by 0 bases and J by 7 bases, with 13 bases between the two germline ends.